The 10 T cell receptor beta chains given below trace back to one sample, sequenced in a study of T cells after yellow fever vaccination. Via MiXCR, TCRdb re-called the 5' RACE reads, giving one row per CDR3 protein. This sample has approximately 510,000 distinct CDR3 sequences, with 21% found just once. This material consisted of PBMCs, taken about 20 days after the first yellow fever vaccination. The receptor source for this set is a man aged 18 to 35 who received the YFV17D yellow fever vaccine.

The CDR3, as DNA: TGTGCCAGCACGACAGGGATGGCTGAAGCTTTCTTT. Translated, it gives CASTTGMAEAFF. The rearrangement joins TRBV27 to TRBJ1-1; 7 nucleotides agree with TRBD1. CDR1 and CDR2 from the germline V gene are MNHEY and SMNVEV (reference sequence). The ends lost 7 bases at V and 6 bases at J; junction bases unmatched: 5. CDR3 size: 12 residues.

This chain joins TRBV27 and TRBJ2-5, with 11 bases fitting TRBD2. The CDR3 length is 15 residues. Germline V lookup: CDR1 MNHEY, CDR2 SMNVEV (reference sequence). V lost 6 bases and J lost 3; bases outside the gene matches: 6. The CDR3 DNA reads as TGTGCCAGCAGCCAAATAGCGGGGGGGAAAGAGACCCAGTACTTC. Translation: CASSQIAGGKETQYF.

This clonotype was detected a few times. The J gene is TRBJ1-1, the V gene TRBV10-3, with D unclear. This CDR3 has 14 residues. V shed 2 bases and J shed 2 bases, with 9 bases lying between them. Germline V gene lookup returns CDR1 ENHRY and CDR2 SYGVKD. CDR3 DNA sequence: TGTGCCATCAGTGAGGAAGGGATAAACACTGAAGCTTTCTTT. It is translated as CAISEEGINTEAFF.

The chain recombines TRBV5-1 with TRBJ1-5, with D possibly matching TRBD1 (6 bases). The V end was cut by 0 bases, the J end by 8 bases, with 15 bases between. The CDR3 has 15 amino acids. Germline V lookup: CDR1 SGHRS, CDR2 YFSETQ. The CDR3 nucleotides are TGCGCCAGCAGCTTGGATGGGGGGCGAGGCGAGCCCCAGCATTTT. Encoded protein: CASSLDGGRGEPQHF.

The V gene is TRBV7-2, the J gene TRBJ2-5, with D tentatively TRBD1 (5 bases). Germline CDR1 reads SGHTA; CDR2 reads FQGNSA. The CDR3 runs to 14 residues. V was clipped by 5 bases and J by 4 bases, with 14 bases between them. As DNA, the CDR3 is TGTGCCAGCAGCCACCTAGGGGCAGCAGAGACCCAGTACTTC. As protein: CASSHLGAAETQYF.

J is TRBJ1-2 and V is TRBV5-1; 9 bases agree with TRBD1. This CDR3 spans 16 amino acids. J was trimmed by 3 bases and V by 3 bases; bases with no gene match: 9. CDR1 and CDR2 (germline): SGHRS, YFSETQ. CDR3 nucleotide sequence: TGCGCCAGCAGCTGGGGGATGGACAGGGGAGACTATGGCTACACCTTC. Translation gives CASSWGMDRGDYGYTF. Looking up the rest from reference TRBV5-1 and TRBJ1-2 gives the full variable domain: KAGVTQTPRYLIKTRGQQVTLSCSPISGHRSVSWYQQTPGQGLQFLFEYFSETQRNKGNFPGRFSGRQFSNSRSEMNVSTLELGDSALYLCASSWGMDRGDYGYTFGSGTRLTVV.

V gene TRBV23-1 combines with J gene TRBJ1-6; TRBD1 might be the D (5 bases). TRBV23-1 falls under the ORF class, with uncertain function. This CDR3 is 18 amino acids long. V lost 4 bases, J lost 7 bases, and 23 bases lay in between. CDR3 bases: TGCGCCAGCAGTCTGGAACTGGGGGGGAGGATTGAGAATTCACCCCTCCACTTT. Protein product: CASSLELGGRIENSPLHF.

This clonotype was picked up a small number of times. The rearrangement links TRBV5-1 to TRBJ1-4; D call uncertain. The CDR3 has 14 amino acids. CDR1 is SGHRS, CDR2 YFSETQ, per germline. Trimming took off 0 bases at V and 7 bases at J, with 10 bases between the two ends. The CDR3 here is CASSLAGRSEKLFF. CDR3 DNA: TGCGCCAGCAGCTTGGCGGGTCGGAGTGAAAAACTGTTTTTT. The full variable domain, in which reference TRBV5-1 and TRBJ1-4 provide the parts outside the CDR3, is KAGVTQTPRYLIKTRGQQVTLSCSPISGHRSVSWYQQTPGQGLQFLFEYFSETQRNKGNFPGRFSGRQFSNSRSEMNVSTLELGDSALYLCASSLAGRSEKLFFGSGTQLSVL.

This chain links TRBV29-1 with TRBJ2-3; D is undetermined. This CDR3 has 16 amino acids. Germline V gene lookup returns CDR1 SQVTM and CDR2 ANQGSEA. Between the trimmed V and J ends, which lost 2 bases and 3 bases, there was a span of 18 bases. This CDR3 reads CSVESPVPQFTDTQYF. The CDR3 DNA sequence: TGCAGCGTTGAAAGTCCGGTCCCCCAGTTTACAGATACGCAGTATTTT.

The J gene is TRBJ2-5, the V gene TRBV30; D may be TRBD1 (6 bases). With 3 bases removed from V and 5 bases from J, the gap between germline ends came to 10 bases. CDR1 is GTSNPN, CDR2 SVGIG, per germline (reference sequence). The CDR3 has 12 residues. The CDR3, as DNA: TGTGCCTGGAGCCTTGACAGGGAGACCCAGTACTTC. Its protein product is CAWSLDRETQYF.